This record concerns one TCR beta chain sequence. This record belongs to a study of CD8 T cells in Susac syndrome. Germline assignment: CDR1 MDHEN and CDR2 SYDVKM. V lost 2 bases, J lost 4 bases, and 12 bases lay in between. This CDR3 comprises 15 residues. cDNA came from roughly 0.53 to 1 ug RNA primed by random hexamers. Across 54 Vbeta and 13 Jbeta, TCR beta CDR3 was amplified with immunoSEQ multiplex PCR. A single record per CDR3 protein comes from TCRdb applying MiXCR to the immunoSEQ multiplex PCR reads. The sample records about 300,000 distinct CDR3 sequences, around 89% being singletons. This sequence originates from a human donor with multiple sclerosis. The sample was CD8+ T cells from PBMCs. The chain employs TRBV28 and TRBJ2-1, with a weak D call TRBD2 (5 bases). The CDR3 region is CASSLLNPGYNEQFF. CDR3 DNA: TGTGCCAGCAGTTTACTAAACCCGGGGTACAATGAGCAGTTCTTC.